Following are 30 T cell receptor beta chains from one sample sequenced in a study of cytomegalovirus exposure and HLA in healthy donors. Amplification used 60 Vbeta primers and 13 Jbeta primers. Here immunoSEQ multiplex PCR was the method, and the copy in TCRdb shows in-frame clones only, minus some. Of 100,000 or so clones in the sample, approximately 12% are singletons; the top ten hold approximately 15%. Specimen: PBMCs. Receptors were obtained from a man aged 35 to 55 in good health and CMV-seropositive.

V is TRBV5-1 and J is TRBJ2-1; TRBD2 aligns across 16 bases. In germline, CDR1 is SGHRS, CDR2 YFSETQ. The junction had 4 bases not matched to a gene; V was cut back by 2 bases and J by 8 bases. The CDR3 is 16 amino acids. Written as DNA, the CDR3 is TGCGCCAGCAGCTTCGGGACTAGCGGGAGGGTATATGAGCAGTTCTTC. It is translated as CASSFGTSGRVYEQFF.

In DNA, the CDR3 is TGTGCCAGCAGCTTAGAGGGGGCTAGGAGCTACACCTTC. Protein: CASSLEGARSYTF. V usage is TRBV7-9 and J usage is TRBJ1-2, with 7 positions matching TRBD1. V trimming: 1 base; J trimming: 9 bases; junction bases outside the gene matches: 5. The CDR3 loop spans 13 amino acids. Germline V lookup: CDR1 SEHNR, CDR2 FQNEAQ (reference sequence). The full variable domain, with the rest looked up from reference TRBV7-9 and TRBJ1-2, is DTGVSQNPRHKITKRGQNVTFRCDPISEHNRLYWYRQTLGQGPEFLTYFQNEAQLEKSRLLSDRFSAERPKGSFSTLEIQRTEQGDSAMYLCASSLEGARSYTFGSGTRLTVV.

The genes are TRBV18 and TRBJ1-1; tentatively, D is TRBD1 (6 bases). CDR3 length equals 16 residues. Per germline, CDR1 KGHSH and CDR2 LQKENI. V gave up 1 base and J gave up 4 bases, with 16 bases separating them. The DNA of the CDR3 is TGTGCCAGCTCACCACGGGTGGGGGGGGCTGGCACTGAAGCTTTCTTT. It translates to CASSPRVGGAGTEAFF.

This clone was picked up a small number of times. The chain carries TRBV4-1 and TRBJ2-1; possible D gene TRBD2, 6 bases. Germline assignment: CDR1 MGHRA and CDR2 YSYEKL. The CDR3 is made up of 13 amino acids. V was trimmed by 11 bases and J by 0 bases, leaving 11 bases between them. CDR3 in DNA: TGCGCCTCCCGGGGGAGCTCCTACAATGAGCAGTTCTTC. Amino acid sequence: CASRGSSYNEQFF.

This clone was detected only a few times. The gene calls are TRBV19 and TRBJ1-2; weak D call: TRBD1 (5 bases). The CDR3 covers 14 residues. Trimming removed 11 bases from V and 3 bases from J, with 19 bases in between. Germline V gene sequence: CDR1 LNHDA, CDR2 SQIVND (reference sequence). The CDR3 DNA sequence: TGTGCCTCGATCCCCATGGGGGGGGACTATGGCTACACCTTC. It is translated as CASIPMGGDYGYTF.

In this sample, this clone turned up a few times. V gene TRBV4-2 combines with J gene TRBJ2-1, with 11 bases that match TRBD2. Per the germline V gene, CDR1 is LGHNA and CDR2 is YNFKEQ. The CDR3 covers 15 residues. J gave up 7 bases and V 4 bases, and 6 bases lay outside the gene matches. The CDR3 nucleotides are TGTGCCAGCAGCCGGGGACTAGCGGAATTAAATGAGCAGTTCTTC. It translates to CASSRGLAELNEQFF.

V usage is TRBV7-2 and J usage is TRBJ2-1; TRBD2 is a possible D gene (5 bases). There are 15 residues in the CDR3. V shed 1 base and J shed 7 bases, with 14 bases lying between them. Germline V gene lookup returns CDR1 SGHTA and CDR2 FQGNSA. The CDR3 DNA reads as TGTGCCAGCAGCTTAGGGGCTAGCATCGAAAATGAGCAGTTCTTC. It encodes CASSLGASIENEQFF.

The chain is built from TRBV10-2 and TRBJ2-7, with TRBD2 matching 12 bases. Trimming cost V 5 bases and J 1 base; bases outside gene matches: 3. The germline V gene encodes CDR1 WSHSY and CDR2 SAAADI. This CDR3 has 15 amino acids. The CDR3 region is CASSRTSGTSYEQYF. DNA for the CDR3: TGCGCCAGCAGTCGGACTAGCGGGACGTCCTACGAGCAGTACTTC.

This clone was counted only a few times. The chain recombines TRBV28 with TRBJ2-3; possibly TRBD2 for D (6 bases). This CDR3 is 16 amino acids long. V lost 1 base, J lost 0 bases, and 11 bases lay in between. Germline lookup yields CDR1 MDHEN and CDR2 SYDVKM. The CDR3 region has the DNA TGTGCCAGCAGTTTATATGGAGGGCGCAGCACAGATACGCAGTATTTT. Translated, it gives CASSLYGGRSTDTQYF. Filled out from reference TRBV28 and TRBJ2-3, the complete variable domain reads DVKVTQSSRYLVKRTGEKVFLECVQDMDHENMFWYRQDPGLGLRLIYFSYDVKMKEKGDIPEGYSVSREKKERFSLILESASTNQTSMYLCASSLYGGRSTDTQYFGPGTRLTVL.

This chain joins TRBV9 and TRBJ1-6; 8 bases match TRBD1. Germline V gives CDR1 SGDLS, CDR2 YYNGEE. Unmatched junction bases numbered 5, after V lost 3 bases and J lost 9 bases. The CDR3 spans 14 residues. This CDR3 is CASSEGQAGSPLHF. CDR3 in DNA: TGTGCCAGCAGCGAGGGACAGGCGGGTTCACCCCTCCACTTT. The full variable domain, rest sourced from reference TRBV9 and TRBJ1-6, is DSGVTQTPKHLITATGQRVTLRCSPRSGDLSVYWYQQSLDQGLQFLIQYYNGEERAKGNILERFSAQQFPDLHSELNLSSLELGDSALYFCASSEGQAGSPLHFGNGTRLTVT.

Of note for this clone: The junction differs from germline at one of its ends, possibly a read error. This chain uses TRBV7-7 with TRBJ2-3; 8 bases line up with TRBD1. Germline values: CDR1 SSHAT, CDR2 FNYEAQ (reference sequence). The CDR3 is 13 residues long. The CDR3 reads CASSPQGANTQYF. Written as DNA, the CDR3 is TGTGCTAGCAGCCCCCAGGGGGCAAATACGCAGTATTTT.

This chain connects TRBV27 to TRBJ1-4, with 7 positions matching TRBD1. The V segment lost 10 bases and the J segment 7 bases; nucleotides outside the gene matches: 12. This CDR3 has 14 residues. The V gene's germline CDR1 is MNHEY and CDR2 SMNVEV (reference sequence). The CDR3: CATARGGESEKLFF. The CDR3 DNA reads as TGTGCCACCGCACGAGGGGGCGAATCTGAAAAACTGTTTTTT.

In its sample, this clone was seen a few times. The chain uses TRBV7-2 and TRBJ1-5; the D gene is possibly TRBD1 (6 bases). CDR3 length: 14 residues. Between the trimmed V and J ends, which lost 2 bases and 6 bases, there was a span of 11 bases. The V gene's germline CDR1 is SGHTA and CDR2 FQGNSA. The DNA for the CDR3 is TGTGCCAGCAGCTTACTGGGGGCAGGTCAGCCCCAGCATTTT. Its translation: CASSLLGAGQPQHF.

J is TRBJ1-5 and V is TRBV6-5, with D tentatively TRBD1 (5 bases). Between the trimmed V and J ends, which lost 1 base and 4 bases, there was a span of 11 bases. The CDR3 totals 15 residues. The germline CDR1 and CDR2 sequences are MNHEY and SVGAGI. CDR3 loop: CASSYFRGSNQPQHF. Here the CDR3 DNA reads TGTGCCAGCAGTTACTTTAGGGGAAGTAATCAGCCCCAGCATTTT.

This clone was seen more than once but under ten times. This chain joins TRBV6-5 and TRBJ1-3; TRBD1 aligns across 8 bases. The J segment lost 0 bases and the V segment lost 6 bases, leaving 4 bases of the junction unmatched. The CDR3 totals 15 residues. Germline assignment: CDR1 MNHEY and CDR2 SVGAGI. The CDR3 sequence: CASRRTGISGNTIYF. The CDR3 coding sequence is TGTGCCAGCAGGCGGACAGGGATCTCTGGAAACACCATATATTTT.

The J gene is TRBJ2-7, the V gene TRBV6-5; D is uncertain. The germline V gene has CDR1 MNHEY and CDR2 SVGAGI. The CDR3 has 14 residues. With 3 bases removed from V and 5 bases from J, the gap between germline ends came to 14 bases. The CDR3 loop reads CASSYAALVHEQYF. In DNA, the CDR3 is TGTGCCAGCAGTTATGCGGCACTCGTCCACGAGCAGTACTTC.

This clone has a handful of counts. V is TRBV10-3 and J is TRBJ1-2; D possibly corresponds to TRBD1 (6 bases). V lost 9 bases, J lost 4 bases, and 18 bases lay in between. This CDR3 contains 14 residues. The germline V gene has CDR1 ENHRY and CDR2 SYGVKD. CDR3 amino acids: CAIPKGGLGYGYTF. The CDR3, as DNA: TGTGCCATACCCAAGGGGGGGCTTGGCTATGGCTACACCTTC.

This clone was seen only once. The rearrangement links TRBV5-4 to TRBJ2-3, with 9 bases aligning to TRBD2. Trimming took 3 bases from V and 4 from J; bases not matched to a gene: 9. Germline CDR1 reads SGHNT; CDR2 reads YYREEE (reference sequence). This CDR3 spans 16 amino acids. The CDR3 region has the DNA TGTGCCAGCAGCTCGGGACTAGCAGCACTGGCAGATACGCAGTATTTT. It encodes CASSSGLAALADTQYF.

The gene calls are TRBV6-4 and TRBJ1-1; TRBD1 aligns across 9 bases. The V and J ends lost 7 bases and 11 bases, in that order; junction bases with no gene match: 14. Per the germline V gene, CDR1 is MRHNA and CDR2 is SNTAGT. This CDR3 comprises 14 residues. In DNA, the CDR3 is TGTGCCAGCAAACTAGGGACAGGGTCAATGAAGGCTTTCTTT. Protein: CASKLGTGSMKAFF.

V gene TRBV29-1 combines with J gene TRBJ2-1; 8 bases align to TRBD2. The trim removed 3 bases at V and 0 bases at J, leaving 7 bases unmatched. Germline V gives CDR1 SQVTM, CDR2 ANQGSEA. CDR3 length equals 16 residues. DNA for the CDR3: TGCAGCGTTGAGGACGGCGGGGGGAGCTCCTACAATGAGCAGTTCTTC. It translates to CSVEDGGGSSYNEQFF.

The V gene is TRBV2, the J gene TRBJ2-7, with 9 bases lining up with TRBD2. With V trimmed by 8 bases and J by 3 bases, 8 bases remained unmatched. CDR3 length equals 14 residues. Looked up from germline, CDR1 is SNHLY and CDR2 is FYNNEI. DNA for the CDR3: TGTGCCAGCGAAGGGACTAGCTTCTTCTACGAGCAGTACTTC. The encoded protein is CASEGTSFFYEQYF.

This clone was counted a few times. This chain uses TRBV11-1 with TRBJ2-7; 9 positions agree with TRBD1. The V gene's germline CDR1 is SGHAT and CDR2 FQDESV (reference sequence). This CDR3 has 16 residues. Losses at the gene ends were 1 base for V and 3 bases for J; bases not matched to a gene: 7. CDR3 protein: CASSLEGGQGFYEQYF. In DNA, the CDR3 is TGTGCCAGCAGCTTAGAAGGGGGACAGGGTTTCTACGAGCAGTACTTC.

The genes are TRBV6-1 and TRBJ2-4; TRBD1 is a possible D gene (6 bases). The CDR3 is 10 residues long. The germline V gene encodes CDR1 MNHNS and CDR2 SASEGT. The germline V and J ends were trimmed by 3 bases and 15 bases, with 9 bases remaining between them. CDR3 nucleotides: TGTGCCAGCAGTGAGGCAGGGGTGTACTTC. It encodes CASSEAGVYF.

The chain links TRBV5-1 to TRBJ2-7; TRBD2 matches at 10 bases. V was clipped by 0 bases and J by 2 bases; unmatched bases: 8. CDR3 length: 17 amino acids. Germline V gene data show CDR1 as SGHRS and CDR2 as YFSETQ. CDR3 in amino acids: CASSLAAGTSETYEQYF. The CDR3 region has the DNA TGCGCCAGCAGCTTGGCCGCTGGGACTAGCGAAACCTACGAGCAGTACTTC. The full variable domain, with the rest looked up from reference TRBV5-1 and TRBJ2-7, is KAGVTQTPRYLIKTRGQQVTLSCSPISGHRSVSWYQQTPGQGLQFLFEYFSETQRNKGNFPGRFSGRQFSNSRSEMNVSTLELGDSALYLCASSLAAGTSETYEQYFGPGTRLTVT.

In its sample, this clone was seen a few times. The chain carries TRBV2 and TRBJ2-1; tentatively, D is TRBD2 (5 bases). V lost 1 base, J lost 5 bases, and 12 bases lay in between. Germline CDR1 and CDR2: SNHLY and FYNNEI. The CDR3 contains 15 residues. This chain's CDR3 is CASSEEGVGNNEQFF. DNA for the CDR3: TGTGCCAGCAGTGAAGAGGGAGTAGGGAACAATGAGCAGTTCTTC.

This clone was seen a few times. This chain joins TRBV6-5 and TRBJ2-3; 8 nucleotides agree with TRBD2. Looked up from germline, CDR1 is MNHEY and CDR2 is SVGAGI. V shed 4 bases and J 6 bases; nucleotides not matched to a gene: 6. The CDR3 runs 14 residues. CDR3 protein: CASSSSGRADTQYF. In DNA, the CDR3 is TGTGCCAGCAGTTCGTCCGGGAGGGCCGATACGCAGTATTTT.

Only a few counts were recorded for this clone. This rearrangement joins TRBV2 to TRBJ1-4, with no clear D. The V end lost 7 bases, the J end lost 3 bases, and 3 bases lay between the germline ends. Germline-derived CDR1 and CDR2 are SNHLY and FYNNEI. The CDR3 has 11 residues. CDR3: CASTANEKLFF. CDR3 in DNA: TGTGCCAGCACCGCTAATGAAAAACTGTTTTTT.

The genes are TRBV6-5 and TRBJ2-7, with 12 bases identical to TRBD2. Germline V lookup: CDR1 MNHEY, CDR2 SVGAGI. After removal of 3 bases from V and 3 bases from J, the junction contained 3 bases not matched to a gene. The CDR3 covers 15 residues. The CDR3, as DNA: TGTGCCAGCAGTTATTTGACTAGCGGGAGCTACGAGCAGTACTTC. This encodes CASSYLTSGSYEQYF.

This clone turned up a few times. The rearrangement links TRBV9 to TRBJ2-5; 8 bases align to TRBD2. After removal of 5 bases from V and 5 bases from J, the junction contained 11 bases not matched to a gene. This CDR3 is built from 15 residues. CDR1 is SGDLS and CDR2 is YYNGEE in the germline V gene. For the CDR3, the DNA is TGTGCCAGCAGTGGACTCGGACTAGCTGGGGAGACCCAGTACTTC. Its protein is CASSGLGLAGETQYF.

J is TRBJ2-7 and V is TRBV2; no definite D call. The CDR3 consists of 11 residues. Germline CDR1 and CDR2: SNHLY and FYNNEI. V lost 4 bases and J lost 2, with 3 bases in between. The CDR3 nucleotides are TGTGCCAGCAGTGTAACCTACGAGCAGTACTTC. It yields the protein CASSVTYEQYF.